This TCR beta chain emerged from a study of beta chain features in type 1 diabetes. Per germline, CDR1 SGHRS and CDR2 YFSETQ. Trimming left V 4 bases short and J 4 bases short, with 14 bases between. The CDR3 extends over 14 amino acids. The entirety of the isolated RNA underwent reverse transcription, so expressed TCRB transcripts were sequenced. The table came from immunoSEQ multiplex PCR; TCRdb's copy has only in-frame clones and leaves some out. This sample has roughly 250,000 clones, with 68% found just once. This chain links TRBV5-1 with TRBJ2-5; a possible D gene is TRBD2 (5 bases). This sequence was found in a man between 25 and 39 years old in good health. Sequenced material: naive CD4+ T cells from blood. The DNA of the CDR3 is TGCGCCAGCAGCGGAAGACTTCGGGGAGAGACCCAGTACTTC. Its translation: CASSGRLRGETQYF. Full variable domain (outside the CDR3, taken from reference TRBV5-1 and TRBJ2-5): KAGVTQTPRYLIKTRGQQVTLSCSPISGHRSVSWYQQTPGQGLQFLFEYFSETQRNKGNFPGRFSGRQFSNSRSEMNVSTLELGDSALYLCASSGRLRGETQYFGPGTRLLVL.